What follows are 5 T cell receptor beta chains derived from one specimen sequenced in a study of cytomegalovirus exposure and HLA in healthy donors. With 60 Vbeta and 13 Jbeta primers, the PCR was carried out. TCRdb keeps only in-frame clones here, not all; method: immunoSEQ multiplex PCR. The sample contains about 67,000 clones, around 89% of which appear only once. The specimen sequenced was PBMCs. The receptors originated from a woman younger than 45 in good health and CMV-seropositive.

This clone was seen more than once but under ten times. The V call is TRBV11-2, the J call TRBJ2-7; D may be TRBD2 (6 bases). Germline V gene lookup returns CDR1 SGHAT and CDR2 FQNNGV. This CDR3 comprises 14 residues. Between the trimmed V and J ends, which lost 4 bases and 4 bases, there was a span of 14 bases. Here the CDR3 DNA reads TGTGCCAGCAGCTCCCCACCGGGGGTTTACGAGCAGTACTTC. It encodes CASSSPPGVYEQYF.

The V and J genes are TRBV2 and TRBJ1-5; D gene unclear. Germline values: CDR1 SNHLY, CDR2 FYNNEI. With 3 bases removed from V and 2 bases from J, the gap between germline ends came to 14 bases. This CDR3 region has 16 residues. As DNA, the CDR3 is TGTGCCAGCAGTGACGGTTTTCTTTATCGCAATCAGCCCCAGCATTTT. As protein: CASSDGFLYRNQPQHF.

Here the CDR3 DNA reads TGTGCCAGCTCTCCCTTAGCGGGAGCAGATACGCAGTATTTT. The encoded protein is CASSPLAGADTQYF. The V gene is TRBV27, the J gene TRBJ2-3; 9 bases are shared with TRBD2. Germline V gene sequence: CDR1 MNHEY, CDR2 SMNVEV (reference sequence). The CDR3 is 14 amino acids. V was clipped by 8 bases and J by 4 bases; unmatched bases: 7.

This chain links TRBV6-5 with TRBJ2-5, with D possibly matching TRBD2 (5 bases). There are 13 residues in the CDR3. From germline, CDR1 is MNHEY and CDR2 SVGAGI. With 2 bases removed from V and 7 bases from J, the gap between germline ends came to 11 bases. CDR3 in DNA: TGTGCCAGCAGTTACGGCGTCGGGGTGACCCAGTACTTC. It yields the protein CASSYGVGVTQYF.

The CDR3 DNA reads TGTGCCAGCAGCTTCCAGGGGATCGCTGAAGCTTTCTTT. It specifies CASSFQGIAEAFF. The chain links TRBV7-3 to TRBJ1-1; D is possibly TRBD1 (6 bases). This CDR3 has 13 residues. The V gene lost 3 bases and the J gene lost 6 bases, with 11 bases spanning the gap. The germline gives CDR1 SGHTA, CDR2 FQGTGA.